What follows are 16 T cell receptor beta chains derived from one specimen sequenced in a study of cytomegalovirus exposure and HLA in healthy donors. PCR primers comprised 60 Vbeta and 13 Jbeta primers. The data were produced by immunoSEQ multiplex PCR, yet TCRdb's version contains in-frame clones alone and is incomplete. The table lists around 140,000 clones, roughly 80% of them singletons. Material for sequencing was PBMCs. Every receptor here comes from a man in his forties in good health and CMV-seronegative.

The V gene is TRBV4-1, the J gene TRBJ2-6; 9 bases line up with TRBD2. CDR1 and CDR2 from the germline V gene are MGHRA and YSYEKL. The CDR3 covers 18 residues. J was trimmed by 2 bases and V by 0 bases; bases with no gene match: 5. CDR3 protein: CASSQESGGLAGANVLTF. The CDR3 bases are TGCGCCAGCAGCCAAGAGAGCGGGGGGCTGGCTGGGGCCAACGTCCTGACTTTC.

The chain joins TRBV15 to TRBJ1-1; D is ambiguous. The CDR3 covers 12 residues. Germline-derived CDR1 and CDR2 are LNHNV and YYDKDF (reference sequence). The V end lost 0 bases, the J end lost 5 bases, and 4 bases lay between the germline ends. CDR3 DNA sequence: TGTGCCACCAGCAGAGAACATACTGAAGCTTTCTTT. Translating it yields CATSREHTEAFF.

The chain is built from TRBV4-2 and TRBJ1-2, with D perhaps matching TRBD1 (5 bases). The CDR3 totals 13 residues. Trimming cost V 4 bases and J 4 bases, with 10 bases left between them. The germline CDR1 and CDR2 sequences are LGHNA and YNFKEQ. The CDR3 protein is CASSLRVSYGYTF. CDR3 in DNA: TGTGCCAGCAGCCTCAGGGTGAGCTATGGCTACACCTTC.

The chain has TRBV28 and TRBJ2-6; 8 nucleotides line up with TRBD1. The CDR3 is 18 residues long. CDR1 is MDHEN and CDR2 is SYDVKM in the germline V gene. The V segment lost 5 bases and the J segment 0 bases; nucleotides outside the gene matches: 9. The CDR3 coding sequence is TGTGCCAGCAGTGAAAGCGGACAGGGCTCCTCTGGGGCCAACGTCCTGACTTTC. It specifies CASSESGQGSSGANVLTF.

This clone was found a few times. The V gene is TRBV7-9, the J gene TRBJ2-1; TRBD2 matches at 8 bases. J gave up 8 bases and V 4 bases, and 7 bases lay outside the gene matches. This CDR3 is 14 amino acids long. The germline V gene encodes CDR1 SEHNR and CDR2 FQNEAQ (reference sequence). CDR3 sequence: CASSSRIGGDEQFF. As DNA, the CDR3 is TGTGCCAGCAGCTCGAGGATCGGGGGGGATGAGCAGTTCTTC.

The V call is TRBV19, the J call TRBJ1-2, with 9 nucleotides matching TRBD1. Germline V CDR1 and CDR2: LNHDA, SQIVND (reference sequence). V lost 3 bases, J lost 7 bases, and 9 bases stayed unmatched. The CDR3 totals 15 residues. Here the CDR3 reads CASSIWEQGAFGYTF. CDR3 DNA: TGTGCCAGTAGTATCTGGGAACAGGGGGCATTTGGCTACACCTTC. Variable domain in full (rest from reference TRBV19 and TRBJ1-2): DGGITQSPKYLFRKEGQNVTLSCEQNLNHDAMYWYRQDPGQGLRLIYYSQIVNDFQKGDIAEGYSVSREKKESFPLTVTSAQKNPTAFYLCASSIWEQGAFGYTFGSGTRLTVV.

This chain uses TRBV6-1 with TRBJ1-1; no clear D. The CDR3 consists of 13 residues. CDR1 is MNHNS and CDR2 is SASEGT in the germline V gene. Trimming took 3 bases from V and 7 from J, leaving 12 bases between them. The CDR3 spells CASSDMADFEAFF. In nucleotides, the CDR3 is TGTGCCAGCAGTGACATGGCAGACTTTGAAGCTTTCTTT.

The gene calls are TRBV9 and TRBJ1-2, with 7 bases identical to TRBD1. Germline assignment: CDR1 SGDLS and CDR2 YYNGEE. The CDR3 totals 12 residues. The junction had 4 bases not matched to a gene; V was cut back by 4 bases and J by 7 bases. CDR3 DNA: TGTGCCAGCAGCCCGACAGGGAGTGGCTACACCTTC. Its protein product is CASSPTGSGYTF.

The rearrangement uses TRBV11-2 and TRBJ2-1, with a tentative D call TRBD1 (5 bases). The V gene lost 6 bases and the J gene lost 7 bases, with 16 bases spanning the gap. The CDR3 runs 14 residues. In germline, CDR1 is SGHAT, CDR2 FQNNGV. The CDR3 spells CASSSRQWGNEQFF. DNA of the CDR3: TGTGCCAGCAGTAGCAGACAGTGGGGTAATGAGCAGTTCTTC. The whole variable domain, remainder taken from reference TRBV11-2 and TRBJ2-1, is EAGVAQSPRYKIIEKRQSVAFWCNPISGHATLYWYQQILGQGPKLLIQFQNNGVVDDSQLPKDRFSAERLKGVDSTLKIQPAKLEDSAVYLCASSSRQWGNEQFFGPGTRLTVL.

The chain employs TRBV29-1 and TRBJ2-2; no firm D call. This CDR3 contains 12 residues. Germline lookup yields CDR1 SQVTM and CDR2 ANQGSEA. Trimming removed 2 bases from V and 4 bases from J, with 5 bases in between. The DNA for the CDR3 is TGCAGCGTTGAACATTTCACCGGGGAGCTGTTTTTT. Protein: CSVEHFTGELFF.

The rearrangement links TRBV10-3 to TRBJ2-5; D is possibly TRBD2 (5 bases). This CDR3 has 12 amino acids. The germline gives CDR1 ENHRY, CDR2 SYGVKD. The V end lost 8 bases, the J end lost 3 bases, and 10 bases lay between the germline ends. Here the CDR3 reads CAIHPGKETQYF. The CDR3 DNA reads TGTGCCATCCATCCGGGAAAAGAGACCCAGTACTTC.

The chain employs TRBV25-1 and TRBJ1-3; 8 bases map to TRBD1. V trimming: 6 bases; J trimming: 2 bases; junction bases outside the gene matches: 12. This CDR3 contains 17 residues. Germline CDR1 reads MGHDK; CDR2 reads SYGVNS. CDR3 in amino acids: CASSAQGAGPAGNTIYF. The CDR3 nucleotides read TGTGCCAGCAGCGCCCAGGGGGCAGGGCCTGCTGGAAACACCATATATTTT. Together with reference TRBV25-1 and TRBJ1-3, the CDR3 gives the full variable domain: EADIYQTPRYLVIGTGKKITLECSQTMGHDKMYWYQQDPGMELHLIHYSYGVNSTEKGDLSSESTVSRIRTEHFPLTLESARPSHTSQYLCASSAQGAGPAGNTIYFGEGSWLTVV.

V and J are TRBV4-1 and TRBJ1-2; TRBD1 is a possible D gene (6 bases). The CDR3 consists of 15 residues. Trimming took 5 bases from V and 2 from J, leaving 15 bases between them. Looked up from germline, CDR1 is MGHRA and CDR2 is YSYEKL. The CDR3 bases are TGCGCCAGCAGCGCATTACTTACAGGGAACTATGGCTACACCTTC. Residues: CASSALLTGNYGYTF.

The chain is built from TRBV7-2 and TRBJ1-1; D unclear. V shed 5 bases and J shed 13 bases, with 23 bases lying between them. This CDR3 is 14 amino acids long. CDR1 is SGHTA and CDR2 is FQGNSA in the germline V gene. CDR3 sequence: CASSPPSRGRSGFF. CDR3 in DNA: TGTGCCAGCAGCCCTCCCAGCCGGGGAAGAAGCGGTTTCTTT. Together with reference TRBV7-2 and TRBJ1-1, the CDR3 gives the full variable domain: GAGVSQSPSNKVTEKGKDVELRCDPISGHTALYWYRQSLGQGLEFLIYFQGNSAPDKSGLPSDRFSAERTGGSVSTLTIQRTQQEDSAVYLCASSPPSRGRSGFFGQGTRLTVV.

The chain carries TRBV7-2 and TRBJ2-1; 7 bases align to TRBD1. The junction had 4 bases not matched to a gene; V was cut back by 4 bases and J by 4 bases. The CDR3 consists of 14 residues. Germline V gene data show CDR1 as SGHTA and CDR2 as FQGNSA. CDR3 in amino acids: CASSSDRSYNEQFF. The DNA for the CDR3 is TGTGCCAGCAGCTCGGACAGGTCATACAATGAGCAGTTCTTC.

The rearrangement links TRBV5-1 to TRBJ2-7, with 7 bases matching TRBD1. Germline V gene lookup returns CDR1 SGHRS and CDR2 YFSETQ. Trimming removed 1 base from V and 1 base from J; junction bases left unmatched: 5. The CDR3 extends over 15 amino acids. The CDR3 region has the DNA TGCGCCAGCAGCTTGAGAGGGGGCAGTTCCTACGAGCAGTACTTC. This gives the protein CASSLRGGSSYEQYF.